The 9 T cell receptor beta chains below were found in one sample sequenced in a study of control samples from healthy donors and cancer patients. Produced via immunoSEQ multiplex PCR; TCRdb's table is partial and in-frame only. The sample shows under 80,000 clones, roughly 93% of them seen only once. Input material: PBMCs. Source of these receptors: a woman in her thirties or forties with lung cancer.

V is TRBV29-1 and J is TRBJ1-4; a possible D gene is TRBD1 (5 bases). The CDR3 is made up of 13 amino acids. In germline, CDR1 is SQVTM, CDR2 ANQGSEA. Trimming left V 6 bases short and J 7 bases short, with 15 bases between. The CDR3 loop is CSVRGVFTEKLFF. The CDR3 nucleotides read TGCAGCGTCCGAGGGGTTTTTACTGAAAAACTGTTTTTT.

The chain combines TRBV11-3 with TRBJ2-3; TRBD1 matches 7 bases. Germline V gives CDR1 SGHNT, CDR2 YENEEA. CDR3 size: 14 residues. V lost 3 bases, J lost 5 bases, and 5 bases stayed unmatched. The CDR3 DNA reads TGTGCCAGCAGCTTTGAGGGGGCTCAAGATACGCAGTATTTT. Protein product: CASSFEGAQDTQYF.

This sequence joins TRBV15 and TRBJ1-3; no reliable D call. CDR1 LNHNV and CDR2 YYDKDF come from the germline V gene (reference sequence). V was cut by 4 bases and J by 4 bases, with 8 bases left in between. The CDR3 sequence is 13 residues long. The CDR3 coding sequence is TGTGCCACCAGCACTTTTGTGGGAAACACCATATATTTT. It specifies CATSTFVGNTIYF.

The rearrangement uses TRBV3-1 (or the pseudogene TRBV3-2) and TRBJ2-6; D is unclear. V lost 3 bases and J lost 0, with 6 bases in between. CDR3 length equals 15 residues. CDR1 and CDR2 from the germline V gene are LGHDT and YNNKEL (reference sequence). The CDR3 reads CASSQWASGANVLTF. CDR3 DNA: TGTGCCAGCAGCCAGTGGGCCTCTGGGGCCAACGTCCTGACTTTC.

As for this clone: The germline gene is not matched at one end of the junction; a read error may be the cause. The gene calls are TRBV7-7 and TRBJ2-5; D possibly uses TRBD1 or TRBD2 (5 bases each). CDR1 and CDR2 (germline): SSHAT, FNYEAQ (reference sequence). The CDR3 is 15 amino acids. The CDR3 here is CASSREPGPRETQYF. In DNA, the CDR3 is TGTGCTAGCAGCAGGGAACCGGGACCCCGGGAGACCCAGTACTTC.

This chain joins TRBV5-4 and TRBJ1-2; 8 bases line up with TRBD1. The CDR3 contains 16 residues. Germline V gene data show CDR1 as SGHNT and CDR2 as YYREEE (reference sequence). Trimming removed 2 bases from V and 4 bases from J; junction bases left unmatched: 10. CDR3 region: CASSLPPGGLSYGYTF. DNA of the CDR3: TGTGCCAGCAGCTTACCTCCAGGGGGCCTAAGCTATGGCTACACCTTC. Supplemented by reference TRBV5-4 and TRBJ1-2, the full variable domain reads ETGVTQSPTHLIKTRGQQVTLRCSSQSGHNTVSWYQQALGQGPQFIFQYYREEENGRGNFPPRFSGLQFPNYSSELNVNALELDDSALYLCASSLPPGGLSYGYTFGSGTRLTVV.

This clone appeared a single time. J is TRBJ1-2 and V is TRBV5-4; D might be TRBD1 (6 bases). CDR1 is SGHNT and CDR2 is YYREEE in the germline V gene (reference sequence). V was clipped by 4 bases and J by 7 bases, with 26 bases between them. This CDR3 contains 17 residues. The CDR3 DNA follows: TGTGCCAGCAGCCCCGAGGGGGACCCGGCGATTTCGGGTGGCTACACCTTC. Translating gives CASSPEGDPAISGGYTF.

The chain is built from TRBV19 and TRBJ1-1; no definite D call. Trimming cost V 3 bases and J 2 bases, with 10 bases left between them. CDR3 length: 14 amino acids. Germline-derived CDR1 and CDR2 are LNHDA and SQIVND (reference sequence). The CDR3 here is CASSMGGLNTEAFF. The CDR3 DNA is TGTGCCAGTAGTATGGGAGGATTAAACACTGAAGCTTTCTTT.

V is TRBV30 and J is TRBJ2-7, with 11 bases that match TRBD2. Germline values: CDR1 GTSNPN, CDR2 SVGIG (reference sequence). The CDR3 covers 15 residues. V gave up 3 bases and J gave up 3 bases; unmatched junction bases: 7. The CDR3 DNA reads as TGTGCCTGGAGGGGCACTAGCGGGGGATACTACGAGCAGTACTTC. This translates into CAWRGTSGGYYEQYF.